The 4 T cell receptor beta chains reported below all come from one sample, sequenced in a study of blood T cells in healthy people across ages (dated by TCRdb to 2014 to 2015). Receptor amplification or capture employed 5' RACE. The sequencing machine was an Illumina HiSeq 2500. A second about 7 to 11 cycle PCR used a sample-barcoded 5' primer and a J-beta primer mix. The public reads were run again by TCRdb, first through fastp at Q25 and then through MiXCR, and only productive beta chains were kept. Entries are consolidated by CDR3 protein sequence, retaining the most common genes and DNA. This sample holds 1.2 million to 1.5 million distinct CDR3 sequences; approximately 60% were observed only once. The ten largest clones capture approximately 7% of the sample. The sequencing sample was made of blood. The receptors derive from a man between 18 and 35 years old in good health.

This chain connects TRBV10-3 to TRBJ2-3; 7 bases agree with TRBD1. Losses at the gene ends were 6 bases for V and 6 bases for J; bases not matched to a gene: 12. The CDR3 has 15 residues. Germline V gene data show CDR1 as ENHRY and CDR2 as SYGVKD. CDR3 loop: CAISPETGLSDTQYF. The CDR3 DNA follows: TGTGCCATCAGCCCCGAGACAGGGCTTTCCGATACGCAGTATTTT.

The sample holds a few counts of this clonotype. The chain links TRBV27 to TRBJ2-5; D possibly uses TRBD1 or TRBD2 (6 bases each). Near its end, the DNA agrees better with TRBJ2-7, so the J call may be wrong. The CDR3 has 11 amino acids. The germline V gene encodes CDR1 MNHEY and CDR2 SMNVEV (reference sequence). This CDR3 is CAGGWGSEQYF. The DNA of the CDR3 is TGTGCAGGGGGGTGGGGAAGCGAGCAGTACTTC.

This clonotype was picked up a small number of times. The rearrangement links TRBV4-1 to TRBJ2-7, with D hard to call. V was clipped by 1 base and J by 2 bases, with 12 bases between them. The CDR3 has 15 residues. Per the germline V gene, CDR1 is MGHRA and CDR2 is YSYEKL. CDR3 DNA sequence: TGCGCCAGCAGCCAAGTAGTCGGTGAAGCCTACGAGCAGTACTTC. Encoded protein: CASSQVVGEAYEQYF.

V usage is TRBV20-1 and J usage is TRBJ2-5, with D possibly called TRBD1 or TRBD2 (5 bases each). Trimming left V 0 bases short and J 4 bases short, with 21 bases between. Germline V gives CDR1 DFQATT, CDR2 SNEGSKA (reference sequence). This CDR3 contains 17 residues. The CDR3 sequence: CSARDPGRVPGLETQYF. The CDR3 coding sequence is TGCAGTGCTAGAGATCCGGGACGGGTACCAGGGTTAGAGACCCAGTACTTC.